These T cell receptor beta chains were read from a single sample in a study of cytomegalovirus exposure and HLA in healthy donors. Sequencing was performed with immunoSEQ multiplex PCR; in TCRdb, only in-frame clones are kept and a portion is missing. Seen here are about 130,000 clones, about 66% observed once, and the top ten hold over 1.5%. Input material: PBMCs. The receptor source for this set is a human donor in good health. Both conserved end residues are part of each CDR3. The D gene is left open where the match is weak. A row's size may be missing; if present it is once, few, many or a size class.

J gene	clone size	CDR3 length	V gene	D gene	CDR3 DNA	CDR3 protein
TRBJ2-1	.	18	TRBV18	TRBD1	TGTGCCAGCTCACCACCGCTGCTGCTAGGGACAGGGGAGGGTGAGCAGTTCTTC	CASSPPLLLGTGEGEQFF
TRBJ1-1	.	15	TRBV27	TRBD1	TGTGCCAGCAGCCCAACCGGGACAGGGAACACTGAAGCTTTCTTT	CASSPTGTGNTEAFF
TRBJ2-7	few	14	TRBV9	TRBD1	TGTGCCAGCAGCCCCGGGACAGCGGCCTACGAGCAGTACTTC	CASSPGTAAYEQYF
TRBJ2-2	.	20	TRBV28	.	TGTGCCAGCAGTTTCGGCCTGCTCTCCCGGGATAAGGGAGTCACCGGGGAGCTGTTTTTT	CASSFGLLSRDKGVTGELFF
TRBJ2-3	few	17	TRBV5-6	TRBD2	TGTGCCAGCAGCTTGGTGACTAGCGGGAGGAGCACAGATACGCAGTATTTT	CASSLVTSGRSTDTQYF
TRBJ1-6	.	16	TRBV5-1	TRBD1	TGCGCCAGCAGCTTGGCCGGGGGACAGTATAATTCACCCCTCCACTTT	CASSLAGGQYNSPLHF
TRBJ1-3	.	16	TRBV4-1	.	TGCGCCAGCAGCCTTTCCGGGACGCAGGGAGGGAACACCATATATTTT	CASSLSGTQGGNTIYF
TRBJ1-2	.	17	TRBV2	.	TGTGCCAGCCAGGGAACCGCGGGGGCTTTTATTAACTATGGCTACACCTTC	CASQGTAGAFINYGYTF
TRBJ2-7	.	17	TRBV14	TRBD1	TGTGCCAGCAGCCAAGATGCGGTCAGGGGGTACTACTACGAGCAGTACTTC	CASSQDAVRGYYYEQYF
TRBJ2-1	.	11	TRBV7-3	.	TGTGCCAGCAGCCCCCAACGCCCTATGTTCTTC	CASSPQRPMFF
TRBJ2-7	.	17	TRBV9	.	TGTGCCAGCAGCGTAGCTCCCGGTAATTCAGGGGTCGACGAGCAGTACTTC	CASSVAPGNSGVDEQYF
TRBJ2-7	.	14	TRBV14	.	TGTGCCAGCAGCCAACTAGACAGGGAGGACGAGCAGTACTTC	CASSQLDREDEQYF
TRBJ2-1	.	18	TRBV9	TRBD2	TGTGCCAGCAGCGTAGAGGTGGTATTGACTAGCCCCTACAATGAGCAGTTCTTC	CASSVEVVLTSPYNEQFF
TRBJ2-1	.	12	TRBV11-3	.	TGTGCCAGCAGCCTCGTTCGGGGTGAGCAGTTCTTC	CASSLVRGEQFF
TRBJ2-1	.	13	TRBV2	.	TGTGCCAGCAGTGAAGCGGGGCGGCTAGAGCAGTTCTTC	CASSEAGRLEQFF
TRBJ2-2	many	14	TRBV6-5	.	TGTGCCAGCAGTCCTTCCTGGGAGGTAGGGGAGCTGTTTTTT	CASSPSWEVGELFF